This passage covers 20 T cell receptor beta chains from one sample sequenced in a study of T-cell memory formation after mild COVID-19. TCRdb processed the 5' RACE reads anew with MiXCR; each CDR3 protein has one entry. The table lists roughly 99,000 distinct CDR3 sequences, around 15% of them singletons. Input material: PBMCs or a T cell subset sorted from them (not recorded which). The receptors derive from a man aged 18 to 35 who had mild COVID-19 (a few samples of this study predate the infection). Cell type and time point are not known.

This clonotype was detected only once. V and J are TRBV2 and TRBJ2-3; D may be TRBD1 (6 bases). Deletions cut 10 bases from V and 5 bases from J, with 16 bases between. There are 13 residues in the CDR3. The germline V gene has CDR1 SNHLY and CDR2 FYNNEI. The CDR3 region has the DNA TGTGCCATCGAGGGGGTGGTCCGAGATACGCAGTATTTT. Protein: CAIEGVVRDTQYF.

This chain connects TRBV7-2 to TRBJ1-2; D is possibly TRBD1 (5 bases). Germline CDR1 is SGHTA and CDR2 is FQGNSA. V lost 5 bases and J 5 bases, leaving 21 bases between the germline ends. CDR3 length equals 16 residues. The CDR3 loop is CASSPPFGRVEYGYTF. For the CDR3, the DNA is TGTGCCAGCAGCCCGCCTTTTGGCAGGGTAGAGTATGGCTACACCTTC.

V gene TRBV5-1 combines with J gene TRBJ2-7; no reliable D call. Trimming stripped 2 bases from V and 4 bases from J, with 19 bases between. The CDR3 runs 16 residues. From germline, CDR1 is SGHRS and CDR2 YFSETQ. For the CDR3, the DNA is TGCGCCAGCAGCTTCTTCCGCATGGGTGGCGGATACGAGCAGTACTTC. Amino acids: CASSFFRMGGGYEQYF.

The V gene is TRBV19, the J gene TRBJ1-1, with D possibly matching TRBD1 (6 bases). V was clipped by 6 bases and J by 0 bases, with 11 bases between them. This CDR3 has 14 amino acids. Germline V gene lookup returns CDR1 LNHDA and CDR2 SQIVND (reference sequence). CDR3: CASRLQGMNTEAFF. CDR3 DNA: TGTGCCAGTAGACTCCAGGGGATGAACACTGAAGCTTTCTTT.

The sample holds one count of this clonotype. The J gene is TRBJ2-7, the V gene TRBV12-3 or TRBV12-4; D is unclear. Trimming cost V 5 bases and J 3 bases, with 8 bases left between them. This CDR3 region has 12 residues. This CDR3 is CASSPNYYEQYF. CDR3 bases: TGTGCCAGCAGTCCTAACTACTACGAGCAGTACTTC.

This sequence joins TRBV30 and TRBJ1-5; D not resolved. The CDR3 extends over 14 amino acids. CDR1 GTSNPN and CDR2 SVGIG come from the germline V gene (reference sequence). V was trimmed by 0 bases and J by 3 bases, leaving 9 bases between them. The DNA for the CDR3 is TGTGCCTGGAGTGTAGCCGGTTTCAATCAGCCCCAGCATTTT. Translating gives CAWSVAGFNQPQHF.

This clonotype was counted only a few times. The chain links TRBV27 to TRBJ2-7; 7 bases agree with TRBD2. After removal of 3 bases from V and 0 bases from J, the junction contained 8 bases not matched to a gene. Germline V CDR1 and CDR2: MNHEY, SMNVEV (reference sequence). The CDR3 covers 16 residues. CDR3: CASSLSSGGSSYEQYF. The CDR3 nucleotides read TGTGCCAGCAGTTTGAGTTCGGGCGGGAGCTCCTACGAGCAGTACTTC.

This sequence joins TRBV27 and TRBJ2-2; no reliable D call. Looked up from germline, CDR1 is MNHEY and CDR2 is SMNVEV (reference sequence). V lost 2 bases, J lost 3 bases, and 10 bases lay in between. This CDR3 has 15 residues. The CDR3 DNA reads as TGTGCCAGCAGTTTAGCCTTATACTACACCGGGGAGCTGTTTTTT. Its translation is CASSLALYYTGELFF.

A few counts support this clonotype. The chain carries TRBV5-5 and TRBJ2-2, with TRBD2 matching 12 bases. This CDR3 is 17 amino acids long. Trimming took 2 bases from V and 2 from J; bases not matched to a gene: 4. Germline lookup yields CDR1 SGHKS and CDR2 YYEKEE (reference sequence). This chain's CDR3 is CASSFRTSGDNTGELFF. The CDR3 DNA sequence: TGTGCCAGCAGCTTCCGGACTAGCGGGGACAACACCGGGGAGCTGTTTTTT.

In its sample, this clonotype was seen a few times. Being one base from a much bigger clone, this may be a read error. The chain combines TRBV6-2 or TRBV6-3 with TRBJ2-3; 10 bases fit TRBD2. In germline, CDR1 is MNHEY, CDR2 SVGEGT. The ends lost 2 bases at V and 2 bases at J; junction bases unmatched: 1. The CDR3 consists of 15 residues. The CDR3 bases are TGTGCCAGCAGTTACAGCGGGGGGGCCACAGATACGCAGTATTTT. This gives the protein CASSYSGGATDTQYF.

This clonotype was counted between two and nine times. The rearrangement joins TRBV10-3 to TRBJ2-6; D is uncertain. Germline V lookup: CDR1 ENHRY, CDR2 SYGVKD. The germline V and J ends were trimmed by 3 bases and 2 bases, with 17 bases remaining between them. The CDR3 consists of 18 residues. The CDR3 is CAISDRRQMDTGANVLTF. The CDR3 DNA follows: TGTGCCATCAGTGACCGTAGACAAATGGATACTGGGGCCAACGTCCTGACTTTC.

The chain is built from TRBV7-6 and TRBJ2-5, with no clear D. Germline V gives CDR1 SGHVS, CDR2 FNYEAQ. There are 14 residues in the CDR3. V lost 0 bases to trimming and J lost 5 bases, with 10 bases between them. CDR3 amino acids: CASSLAGMGETQYF. The CDR3 DNA is TGTGCCAGCAGCTTAGCGGGCATGGGGGAGACCCAGTACTTC.

The chain employs TRBV5-4 and TRBJ2-1; maybe TRBD2 (6 bases). Looked up from germline, CDR1 is SGHNT and CDR2 is YYREEE (reference sequence). This CDR3 comprises 13 residues. V was trimmed by 7 bases and J by 10 bases, leaving 18 bases between them. CDR3 region: CASRPRGGKEQFF. As DNA, the CDR3 is TGTGCCAGCCGACCACGAGGAGGGAAAGAGCAGTTCTTC. Looking up the rest from reference TRBV5-4 and TRBJ2-1 gives the full variable domain: ETGVTQSPTHLIKTRGQQVTLRCSSQSGHNTVSWYQQALGQGPQFIFQYYREEENGRGNFPPRFSGLQFPNYSSELNVNALELDDSALYLCASRPRGGKEQFFGPGTRLTVL.

This clonotype appeared many times. The rearrangement uses TRBV25-1 and TRBJ2-4; no clear D gene. This CDR3 is built from 11 residues. Trimming stripped 6 bases from V and 16 bases from J, with 16 bases between. Germline lookup yields CDR1 MGHDK and CDR2 SYGVNS. The CDR3 reads CASRRAAKVYF. The CDR3 bases are TGTGCCAGCAGAAGGGCCGCAAAAGTCTACTTC.

This clonotype was seen a few times. The rearrangement links TRBV6-6 to TRBJ2-7; D is uncertain. V lost 9 bases and J lost 6, with 12 bases in between. Germline V CDR1 and CDR2: MNHNY, SVGAGI (reference sequence). The CDR3 spans 11 residues. The CDR3 bases are TGTGCCAGTGGGGAAGGTGGCGAGCAGTACGTC. Its translation is CASGEGGEQYV.

Many counts were recorded for this clonotype. This rearrangement joins TRBV7-9 to TRBJ2-5; a weak D match, TRBD2 (6 bases). The CDR3 runs to 15 residues. Germline V gene data show CDR1 as SEHNR and CDR2 as FQNEAQ (reference sequence). Trimming removed 7 bases from V and 2 bases from J, with 17 bases in between. CDR3 nucleotides: TGTGCCAGCACCCCGACGCCCCGGGGGCAAGAGACCCAGTACTTC. Protein sequence: CASTPTPRGQETQYF.

Only a few counts were recorded for this clonotype. This chain uses TRBV6-2 or TRBV6-3 with TRBJ2-2; D is ambiguous. Germline lookup yields CDR1 MNHEY and CDR2 SVGEGT. CDR3 length: 14 amino acids. V was trimmed by 5 bases and J by 5 bases, leaving 12 bases between them. CDR3 amino acids: CASSNLFQTGELFF. In DNA form, the CDR3 reads TGTGCCAGCAGTAACCTCTTCCAGACCGGGGAGCTGTTTTTT.

This clonotype was found a few times. One end of the junction is discordant with germline, which a read error may explain. V and J are TRBV7-7 and TRBJ2-3; D possibly corresponds to TRBD2 (6 bases). From germline, CDR1 is SSHAT and CDR2 FNYEAQ (reference sequence). This CDR3 is 16 amino acids long. The CDR3, as DNA: TGTGCTAGCAGCTTAGCCTCCGGGACTAGCACAGATACGCAGTATTTT. Protein: CASSLASGTSTDTQYF.

This sequence joins TRBV12-3 or TRBV12-4 and TRBJ2-3; 9 nucleotides line up with TRBD2. The CDR3 contains 15 residues. V gave up 5 bases and J gave up 5 bases; unmatched junction bases: 8. The CDR3 sequence: CASSPLAGAVDTQYF. The CDR3 coding sequence is TGTGCCAGCAGTCCCTTAGCGGGGGCGGTAGATACGCAGTATTTT.

This chain connects TRBV4-3 to TRBJ1-5; D ambiguous. V was shortened by 0 bases and J by 0 bases, with 21 bases between the two germline ends. There are 20 residues in the CDR3. In germline, CDR1 is LGHNA, CDR2 YSLEER. CDR3 nucleotide sequence: TGCGCCAGCAGCCAAGATCTTTTGGGGTTGGAGGGTCGTAGCAATCAGCCCCAGCATTTT. Translating it yields CASSQDLLGLEGRSNQPQHF.